Here is one T cell receptor (beta chain) with its context. No antigen is known for it. A single base separates this from a much larger clone, so it may be a read error. This sample stems from a study of neurological immune-mediated disorders. Study observations and caveats: Multiple sclerosis patients had less TCR clonal expansion than even healthy controls, unlike HTLV-1-associated myelopathy.

After removal of 5 bases from V and 8 bases from J, the junction contained 9 bases not matched to a gene. The CDR3 is 15 residues long. The cDNA was synthesized by means of template-switch 5'RACE, which was carried out with 10-nucleotide random UMIs. TCRdb called the 5' RACE reads again in MiXCR, with one record for every CDR3 protein. The data hold about 120,000 distinct CDR3 sequences, with more than 2.5% observed a single time. The rearrangement joins TRBV12-3 or TRBV12-4 to TRBJ1-2; 12 bases line up with TRBD1. The TCR comes from a woman under 40 with multiple sclerosis. Sequences were obtained from PBMCs. CDR3 in amino acids: CASSQNGTGGLGYTF. CDR3 in DNA: TGTGCCAGCAGTCAAAACGGGACAGGGGGCTTGGGCTACACCTTC.